Following are 20 T cell receptor beta chains from one sample sequenced in a study of long-term antiretroviral therapy in people with HIV. It was version v3.0 of the immunoSEQ assay that was run at survey level. Profiled with immunoSEQ multiplex PCR; TCRdb holds only in-frame clones, not every one. This table has about 17,000 clones, 79% appearing once. This sample comprised unsorted PBMCs, obtained at the start of antiretroviral therapy. The receptors come from a man aged 30-40 years with HIV.

The chain employs TRBV29-1 and TRBJ1-1, with 11 positions matching TRBD1. CDR1 is SQVTM, CDR2 ANQGSEA, per germline. V shed 6 bases and J 0 bases; nucleotides not matched to a gene: 3. The CDR3 has 14 residues. CDR3 sequence reads: CSVGQGALNTEAFF. The CDR3 nucleotides read TGCAGCGTCGGACAGGGGGCGTTGAACACTGAAGCTTTCTTT.

The chain recombines TRBV7-3 with TRBJ1-5; 9 nucleotides match TRBD1. The germline V gene encodes CDR1 SGHTA and CDR2 FQGTGA. With V trimmed by 3 bases and J by 0 bases, 12 bases remained unmatched. This CDR3 region has 19 residues. The CDR3 sequence is CASSFRTGAKYYSNQPQHF. CDR3 nucleotides: TGTGCCAGCAGCTTCCGGACAGGGGCCAAGTATTATAGCAATCAGCCCCAGCATTTT.

Only a few counts were recorded for this clone. The rearrangement joins TRBV29-1 to TRBJ2-7; D is possibly TRBD1 (6 bases). The CDR3 is made up of 12 amino acids. Germline-derived CDR1 and CDR2 are SQVTM and ANQGSEA. V was clipped by 6 bases and J by 2 bases, with 11 bases between them. CDR3: CSVGDTTYEQYF. The CDR3 region has the DNA TGCAGCGTCGGGGACACCACCTACGAGCAGTACTTC.

This chain links TRBV28 with TRBJ2-3, with 7 nucleotides matching TRBD1. With 3 bases clipped from V and 0 bases from J, the junction kept 9 bases outside the gene matches. Germline values: CDR1 MDHEN, CDR2 SYDVKM. The CDR3 is made up of 17 amino acids. The CDR3 protein is CASSFPAGTASTDTQYF. The CDR3, as DNA: TGTGCCAGCAGTTTCCCCGCCGGGACAGCGAGCACAGATACGCAGTATTTT.

This clone came up once. The chain uses TRBV25-1 and TRBJ1-1; a weak D match, TRBD1 (6 bases). Trimming cost V 4 bases and J 5 bases, with 20 bases left between them. Germline V lookup: CDR1 MGHDK, CDR2 SYGVNS. The CDR3 spans 16 residues. CDR3 amino acids: CASSGTLTGWGTEAFF. The CDR3 DNA sequence: TGTGCCAGCAGTGGAACCCTTACAGGGTGGGGAACTGAAGCTTTCTTT.

Comment on this clone: Other nucleotide sequences in the sample specify the same CDR3. The gene calls are TRBV28 and TRBJ1-4; TRBD1 agrees at 9 bases. Per the germline V gene, CDR1 is MDHEN and CDR2 is SYDVKM. The CDR3 loop spans 15 amino acids. The V and J ends lost 4 bases and 5 bases, in that order; junction bases with no gene match: 5. As DNA, the CDR3 is TGTGCCAGCAGTTCCGGGACAGGGCCCAATGAAAAACTGTTTTTT. Residues: CASSSGTGPNEKLFF. Supplemented by reference TRBV28 and TRBJ1-4, the full variable domain reads DVKVTQSSRYLVKRTGEKVFLECVQDMDHENMFWYRQDPGLGLRLIYFSYDVKMKEKGDIPEGYSVSREKKERFSLILESASTNQTSMYLCASSSGTGPNEKLFFGSGTQLSVL.

The chain carries TRBV7-2 and TRBJ1-5, with D unresolved. There are 15 residues in the CDR3. Trimming pared 4 bases from V and 2 bases from J, leaving 12 bases between. The V gene's germline CDR1 is SGHTA and CDR2 FQGNSA. CDR3 loop: CASSSSGLGNQPQHF. CDR3 in DNA: TGTGCCAGCAGCTCGAGTGGTTTGGGCAATCAGCCCCAGCATTTT.

The chain recombines TRBV28 with TRBJ2-5; 7 bases align to TRBD2. Germline CDR1 reads MDHEN; CDR2 reads SYDVKM. With V trimmed by 6 bases and J by 1 base, 17 bases remained unmatched. The CDR3 is 18 residues long. This chain's CDR3 is CASRGGLAAYGVQETQYF. CDR3 in DNA: TGTGCCAGCAGGGGGGGGTTAGCGGCCTATGGGGTCCAAGAGACCCAGTACTTC.

This clone was recorded once. The chain combines TRBV25-1 with TRBJ1-1, with 7 bases matching TRBD1. The length of the CDR3 is 13 residues. V lost 10 bases, J lost 3 bases, and 8 bases stayed unmatched. Germline V gene lookup returns CDR1 MGHDK and CDR2 SYGVNS. The CDR3 DNA follows: TGTGCCACTTCAGGACAGGCGGACACTGAAGCTTTCTTT. Its protein is CATSGQADTEAFF.

This clone appeared a few times. The chain joins TRBV5-5 to TRBJ1-5; possible D gene TRBD1, 5 bases. The CDR3 has 19 amino acids. V lost 1 base and J 2 bases, leaving 22 bases between the germline ends. CDR1 and CDR2 (germline): SGHKS, YYEKEE (reference sequence). CDR3 nucleotides: TGTGCCAGCAGCTTGCACGTTCGGGACGCAGCAGAGGGCAATCAGCCCCAGCATTTT. Translated: CASSLHVRDAAEGNQPQHF.

This clone was detected only once. DNA for the CDR3: TGTGCCAGCAGCGTAGGGGTCCAGGGAGGAACTAATGAAAAACTGTTTTTT. Protein product: CASSVGVQGGTNEKLFF. This rearrangement joins TRBV9 to TRBJ1-4; the D gene is possibly TRBD1 (5 bases). Trimming took 0 bases from V and 1 from J, leaving 13 bases between them. The CDR3 length is 17 residues. CDR1 is SGDLS, CDR2 YYNGEE, per germline.

This rearrangement joins TRBV5-4 to TRBJ1-5; no reliable D call. Trimming took off 7 bases at V and 7 bases at J, with 15 bases between the two ends. The CDR3 sequence is 13 residues long. Germline lookup yields CDR1 SGHNT and CDR2 YYREEE (reference sequence). The CDR3 nucleotides read TGTGCCAGCTCAAGGTGGCCCGAGCAGCCCCAGCATTTT. Protein product: CASSRWPEQPQHF.

The chain couples TRBV19 to TRBJ2-1; no definite D call. Trimming took 5 bases from V and 6 from J, leaving 8 bases between them. The CDR3 length is 12 residues. Germline CDR1 and CDR2: LNHDA and SQIVND (reference sequence). The CDR3 bases are TGTGCCAGTAGTTACCAGCCCAATGAGCAGTTCTTC. Protein sequence: CASSYQPNEQFF.

The CDR3 DNA follows: TGTGCCACCAGCAGAGAGAGGACAGGAGGGACTGAAGCTTTCTTT. This sequence encodes CATSRERTGGTEAFF. This chain joins TRBV15 and TRBJ1-1, with 7 positions matching TRBD1. This CDR3 comprises 15 residues. Per the germline V gene, CDR1 is LNHNV and CDR2 is YYDKDF (reference sequence). V trimming: 0 bases; J trimming: 5 bases; junction bases outside the gene matches: 6.

The CDR3 bases are TGTGCCAGCTCCGGGACAGGGGATTATGGCTACACCTTC. Translation: CASSGTGDYGYTF. The chain recombines TRBV2 with TRBJ1-2, with 10 bases that match TRBD1. This CDR3 has 13 amino acids. Germline V CDR1 and CDR2: SNHLY, FYNNEI. Trimming removed 8 bases from V and 5 bases from J; junction bases left unmatched: 5.

J is TRBJ1-5 and V is TRBV2; no clear D. The V end was cut by 6 bases, the J end by 0 bases, with 9 bases between. The CDR3 length is 14 residues. Per germline, CDR1 SNHLY and CDR2 FYNNEI. The CDR3 DNA is TGTGCCAGCAGGTCGCTGGTTAGCAATCAGCCCCAGCATTTT. Protein product: CASRSLVSNQPQHF. The full variable domain, rest sourced from reference TRBV2 and TRBJ1-5, is EPEVTQTPSHQVTQMGQEVILRCVPISNHLYFYWYRQILGQKVEFLVSFYNNEISEKSEIFDDQFSVERPDGSNFTLKIRSTKLEDSAMYFCASRSLVSNQPQHFGDGTRLSIL.

The rearrangement uses TRBV4-3 and TRBJ2-7; D may correspond to TRBD1 or TRBD2 (5 bases each). The CDR3 covers 15 residues. V was cut by 3 bases and J by 0 bases, with 12 bases left in between. Germline CDR1 is LGHNA and CDR2 is YSLEER. CDR3 nucleotides: TGCGCCAGCAGCCAGGGGGTGGGGGTCTCCTACGAGCAGTACTTC. Its protein is CASSQGVGVSYEQYF.

The chain combines TRBV28 with TRBJ1-4; D unclear. Germline V CDR1 and CDR2: MDHEN, SYDVKM. Deletions cut 5 bases from V and 8 bases from J, with 21 bases between. There are 16 residues in the CDR3. Here the CDR3 DNA reads TGTGCCAGCAGTCCGTTAAGGGAGGATGTTTTGGAAAAACTGTTTTTT. Its protein product is CASSPLREDVLEKLFF.

The chain couples TRBV7-4 to TRBJ2-3; D is undetermined. This CDR3 contains 20 residues. In germline, CDR1 is SGHVT, CDR2 SQSDAQ. The ends were cut back, 5 bases at V and 2 bases at J, with 29 bases in the middle. Written as DNA, the CDR3 is TGTGCCAGCAGCACGTCCTTTCAGTGGGTGTGGCTACGCTACACAGATACGCAGTATTTT. This translates into CASSTSFQWVWLRYTDTQYF.

The chain carries TRBV6-5 and TRBJ2-7, with D maybe TRBD1 (6 bases). CDR3 length: 15 residues. Deletions cut 6 bases from V and 0 bases from J, with 15 bases between. The germline CDR1 and CDR2 sequences are MNHEY and SVGAGI. The CDR3 coding sequence is TGTGCCAGCAGGGCAACAGGGTTTAGCTCCTACGAGCAGTACTTC. Translating it yields CASRATGFSSYEQYF.